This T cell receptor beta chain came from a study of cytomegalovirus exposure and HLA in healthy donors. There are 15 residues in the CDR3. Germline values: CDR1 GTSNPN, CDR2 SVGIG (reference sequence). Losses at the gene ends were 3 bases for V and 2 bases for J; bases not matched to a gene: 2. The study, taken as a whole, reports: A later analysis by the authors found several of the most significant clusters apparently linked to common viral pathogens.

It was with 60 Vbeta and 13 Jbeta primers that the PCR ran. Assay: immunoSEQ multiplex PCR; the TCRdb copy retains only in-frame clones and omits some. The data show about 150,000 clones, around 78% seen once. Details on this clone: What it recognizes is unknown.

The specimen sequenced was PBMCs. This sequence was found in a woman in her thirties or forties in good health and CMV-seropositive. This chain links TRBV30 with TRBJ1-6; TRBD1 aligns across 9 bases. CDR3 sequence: CAWRDRGAYNSPLHF. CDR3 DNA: TGTGCCTGGAGGGACAGGGGCGCCTATAATTCACCCCTCCACTTT.